Listed below are T cell receptor beta chains from one sample, sequenced in a study of vaccination effects on CD4 cells after COVID-19. TCRdb keeps only in-frame clones here, not all; method: immunoSEQ multiplex PCR. The sample lists approximately 66,000 clones, roughly 80% seen once, with 2.4% in the top ten. For these receptors, no antigen is known. The source material was CD4+ T cells from PBMCs cultured without peptide, sampled after COVID-19 vaccination. All receptors derive from a human donor who received a COVID-19 vaccine. The CDR3 runs from the conserved cysteine through the conserved F or W. A D gene is named only where the DNA matches it firmly. Not all rows give a size; the values are once, few, many and, for expanded clones, a class.

cdr3_aa: CASSARGGGGADTQYF; cdr3_nt: TGTGCCAGCAGCGCGAGGGGCGGCGGGGGGGCAGATACGCAGTATTTT; clone_size: -; j_call: TRBJ2-3; d_call: TRBD2; v_call: TRBV9
cdr3_aa: CASSQDWTATEAFF; cdr3_nt: TGTGCCAGCAGCCAAGATTGGACGGCAACTGAAGCTTTCTTT; clone_size: -; j_call: TRBJ1-1; d_call: -; v_call: TRBV3-1/TRBV3-2
cdr3_aa: CASSLAGGPTDTQYF; cdr3_nt: TGTGCCAGCAGCTTAGCGGGGGGGCCCACAGATACGCAGTATTTT; clone_size: -; j_call: TRBJ2-3; d_call: -; v_call: TRBV7-2
cdr3_aa: CASSYSRQGNEKLFF; cdr3_nt: TGTGCCAGCAGTTACTCGAGGCAGGGGAATGAAAAACTGTTTTTT; clone_size: -; j_call: TRBJ1-4; d_call: -; v_call: TRBV6-6
cdr3_aa: CASSGNRGETQYF; cdr3_nt: TGTGCCAGCAGCGGAAACAGGGGAGAGACCCAGTACTTC; clone_size: -; j_call: TRBJ2-5; d_call: TRBD1; v_call: TRBV6-5
cdr3_aa: CASSEGGPGRTNYGYTF; cdr3_nt: TGTGCCAGCAGCGAGGGAGGTCCGGGACGGACAAACTATGGCTACACCTTC; clone_size: -; j_call: TRBJ1-2; d_call: -; v_call: TRBV9
cdr3_aa: CASSPNSLGVRETQYF; cdr3_nt: TGTGCCAGCTCACCAAATTCTCTAGGGGTGAGAGAGACCCAGTACTTC; clone_size: -; j_call: TRBJ2-5; d_call: -; v_call: TRBV18
cdr3_aa: CASSVGTALYQETQYF; cdr3_nt: TGTGCCAGCAGCGTCGGGACAGCTCTGTACCAAGAGACCCAGTACTTC; clone_size: -; j_call: TRBJ2-5; d_call: TRBD1; v_call: TRBV9
cdr3_aa: CASSGGLAGGPETQYF; cdr3_nt: TGCGCCAGCAGCGGCGGACTAGCGGGGGGGCCAGAGACCCAGTACTTC; clone_size: -; j_call: TRBJ2-5; d_call: TRBD2; v_call: TRBV5-1
cdr3_aa: CSAPAAEKLFF; cdr3_nt: TGCAGTGCCCCTGCTGCGGAAAAACTGTTTTTT; clone_size: -; j_call: TRBJ1-4; d_call: -; v_call: TRBV20-1
cdr3_aa: CSVEDSMVYTF; cdr3_nt: TGCAGCGTTGAGGACAGTATGGTCTACACCTTC; clone_size: once; j_call: TRBJ1-2; d_call: -; v_call: TRBV29-1
cdr3_aa: CASSLLSYRDRGQPQHF; cdr3_nt: TGTGCCAGCAGTTTACTATCTTACCGGGACAGGGGGCAGCCCCAGCATTTT; clone_size: -; j_call: TRBJ1-5; d_call: TRBD1; v_call: TRBV28
cdr3_aa: CATSDRAGIETQYF; cdr3_nt: TGTGCCACCAGTGATAGGGCAGGGATAGAGACCCAGTACTTC; clone_size: -; j_call: TRBJ2-5; d_call: -; v_call: TRBV24-1
cdr3_aa: CASSLVGQGDIQYF; cdr3_nt: TGTGCCAGCAGTTTAGTGGGACAGGGAGACATTCAGTACTTC; clone_size: -; j_call: TRBJ2-4; d_call: TRBD1; v_call: TRBV28
cdr3_aa: CASSPVQTGTGELFF; cdr3_nt: TGTGCCAGCAGCCCTGTTCAGACAGGGACCGGGGAGCTGTTTTTT; clone_size: -; j_call: TRBJ2-2; d_call: TRBD1; v_call: TRBV5-5
cdr3_aa: CASSPGTADTQYF; cdr3_nt: TGTGCCAGCTCACCGGGGACAGCTGATACGCAGTATTTT; clone_size: once; j_call: TRBJ2-3; d_call: TRBD1; v_call: TRBV18
cdr3_aa: CASSFSRVNEQFF; cdr3_nt: TGTGCCAGCAGCTTTTCCAGAGTGAATGAGCAGTTCTTC; clone_size: -; j_call: TRBJ2-1; d_call: -; v_call: TRBV7-2
cdr3_aa: CASKAPDRVFGYTF; cdr3_nt: TGTGCCAGCAAAGCCCCGGACAGGGTATTTGGCTACACCTTC; clone_size: -; j_call: TRBJ1-2; d_call: TRBD1; v_call: TRBV7-2
cdr3_aa: CASSIMGSNYGYTF; cdr3_nt: TGTGCCAGTAGTATAATGGGGTCAAACTATGGCTACACCTTC; clone_size: -; j_call: TRBJ1-2; d_call: -; v_call: TRBV19
cdr3_aa: CASSWDRFSGNTIYF; cdr3_nt: TGTGCCAGCAGTTGGGACAGATTCTCTGGAAACACCATATATTTT; clone_size: -; j_call: TRBJ1-3; d_call: TRBD1; v_call: TRBV6-5
cdr3_aa: CASSVSQQPQHF; cdr3_nt: TGTGCCAGTAGTGTGTCACAGCAGCCCCAGCATTTT; clone_size: -; j_call: TRBJ1-5; d_call: -; v_call: TRBV19
cdr3_aa: CASSGSGWDGYTF; cdr3_nt: TGTGCCAGCAGCGGATCAGGGTGGGATGGCTACACCTTC; clone_size: -; j_call: TRBJ1-2; d_call: -; v_call: TRBV9
cdr3_aa: CAISELAGGNNEQFF; cdr3_nt: TGTGCCATCAGTGAGTTAGCGGGGGGGAACAATGAGCAGTTCTTC; clone_size: -; j_call: TRBJ2-1; d_call: TRBD2; v_call: TRBV10-3
cdr3_aa: CASRNTGRTEAFF; cdr3_nt: TGTGCCAGCAGGAATACAGGGAGGACTGAAGCTTTCTTT; clone_size: few; j_call: TRBJ1-1; d_call: -; v_call: TRBV2
cdr3_aa: CASRVGGPQETQYF; cdr3_nt: TGCGCCAGCAGAGTTGGGGGCCCTCAAGAGACCCAGTACTTC; clone_size: -; j_call: TRBJ2-5; d_call: -; v_call: TRBV5-1
cdr3_aa: CASSDKAGLAGANVLTF; cdr3_nt: TGTGCCAGCAGCGATAAGGCAGGGCTCGCTGGGGCCAACGTCCTGACTTTC; clone_size: -; j_call: TRBJ2-6; d_call: -; v_call: TRBV11-2
cdr3_aa: CASSLGSGFTGELFF; cdr3_nt: TGTGCCAGCAGCTTAGGTTCAGGGTTCACCGGGGAGCTGTTTTTT; clone_size: -; j_call: TRBJ2-2; d_call: -; v_call: TRBV7-9
cdr3_aa: CASSLVGGGGTEAFF; cdr3_nt: TGCGCCAGCAGCTTGGTAGGAGGTGGGGGCACTGAAGCTTTCTTT; clone_size: few; j_call: TRBJ1-1; d_call: -; v_call: TRBV5-1
cdr3_aa: CASMRSPGEKLFF; cdr3_nt: TGCGCCAGCATGCGTTCCCCTGGCGAAAAACTGTTTTTT; clone_size: -; j_call: TRBJ1-4; d_call: -; v_call: TRBV10-2
cdr3_aa: CAISDSRTAPGTEAFF; cdr3_nt: TGTGCCATCAGTGACTCTAGGACGGCGCCGGGGACTGAAGCTTTCTTT; clone_size: -; j_call: TRBJ1-1; d_call: -; v_call: TRBV10-3
cdr3_aa: CASSTKQVRTEAFF; cdr3_nt: TGTGCCAGCAGCACAAAACAGGTCCGGACTGAAGCTTTCTTT; clone_size: -; j_call: TRBJ1-1; d_call: -; v_call: TRBV7-9
cdr3_aa: CASSPPKRGGVKNIQYF; cdr3_nt: TGTGCCAGCAGTCCCCCGAAGCGGGGGGGCGTCAAAAACATTCAGTACTTC; clone_size: -; j_call: TRBJ2-4; d_call: TRBD2; v_call: TRBV6-6
cdr3_aa: CASRVGQVDNEKLFF; cdr3_nt: TGTGCCAGCAGAGTGGGACAGGTAGACAATGAAAAACTGTTTTTT; clone_size: once; j_call: TRBJ1-4; d_call: TRBD1; v_call: TRBV6-5
cdr3_aa: CASSQDTGTSYNEQFF; cdr3_nt: TGTGCCAGCAGCCAAGATACAGGGACTTCCTACAATGAGCAGTTCTTC; clone_size: few; j_call: TRBJ2-1; d_call: -; v_call: TRBV3-1/TRBV3-2
cdr3_aa: CASGSRGLAKNIQYF; cdr3_nt: TGTGCCAGCGGATCGCGGGGGTTAGCCAAAAACATTCAGTACTTC; clone_size: -; j_call: TRBJ2-4; d_call: TRBD2; v_call: TRBV2
cdr3_aa: CASSQEGGNQPQHF; cdr3_nt: TGCGCCAGCAGCCAGGAGGGAGGAAATCAGCCCCAGCATTTT; clone_size: once; j_call: TRBJ1-5; d_call: -; v_call: TRBV4-3
cdr3_aa: CASSNGAGGMAEAFF; cdr3_nt: TGTGCCAGTAGTAACGGCGCAGGGGGCATGGCTGAAGCTTTCTTT; clone_size: -; j_call: TRBJ1-1; d_call: TRBD1; v_call: TRBV19
cdr3_aa: CASSFGQGGYSTDTQYF; cdr3_nt: TGTGCCAGCAGCTTCGGGCAGGGCGGGTATAGCACAGATACGCAGTATTTT; clone_size: -; j_call: TRBJ2-3; d_call: -; v_call: TRBV7-3
cdr3_aa: CASSPIGTGGWNTIYF; cdr3_nt: TGTGCCAGCTCACCAATCGGAACAGGGGGCTGGAACACCATATATTTT; clone_size: -; j_call: TRBJ1-3; d_call: TRBD1; v_call: TRBV18
cdr3_aa: CAIRNDRPNTGELFF; cdr3_nt: TGTGCCATCAGAAACGACAGGCCGAACACCGGGGAGCTGTTTTTT; clone_size: -; j_call: TRBJ2-2; d_call: -; v_call: TRBV10-3
cdr3_aa: CASSQPLGTGRTGELFF; cdr3_nt: TGCGCCAGCAGCCAACCACTCGGGACAGGGCGGACCGGGGAGCTGTTTTTT; clone_size: -; j_call: TRBJ2-2; d_call: TRBD1; v_call: TRBV4-3
cdr3_aa: CASSPTWDRGGIF; cdr3_nt: TGTGCCAGCAGTCCCACCTGGGACAGGGGCGGTATTTTT; clone_size: -; j_call: TRBJ1-4; d_call: TRBD1; v_call: TRBV28
cdr3_aa: CATNRGQSLWNTEAFF; cdr3_nt: TGTGCCACCAACAGGGGACAATCCTTGTGGAACACTGAAGCTTTCTTT; clone_size: -; j_call: TRBJ1-1; d_call: TRBD1; v_call: TRBV24-1
cdr3_aa: CASSYSGLTPYGYTF; cdr3_nt: TGTGCCAGCAGTTACTCGGGGTTAACCCCCTATGGCTACACCTTC; clone_size: once; j_call: TRBJ1-2; d_call: -; v_call: TRBV6-5
cdr3_aa: CASAGTGGGGLFF; cdr3_nt: TGTGCCAGCGCCGGGACAGGGGGTGGGGGACTGTTTTTT; clone_size: -; j_call: TRBJ1-4; d_call: TRBD1; v_call: TRBV7-9
cdr3_aa: CATRGQGTEAFF; cdr3_nt: TGTGCCACCAGAGGACAGGGCACTGAAGCTTTCTTT; clone_size: -; j_call: TRBJ1-1; d_call: TRBD1; v_call: TRBV24-1